A selection of T cell receptor beta chains follows, all from one sample in a study of patients and donors after allogeneic stem cell transplantation. TCRdb reprocessed the RT-PCR reads with MiXCR, giving one entry per CDR3 protein. This repertoire shows roughly 940,000 distinct CDR3 sequences, approximately 19% found once; its top ten account for under 6.5%. The sample was blood, either unsorted or a sorted T cell fraction (not recorded which). The receptors were sampled from a human donor who was either an allogeneic HSCT recipient or a stem cell or donor lymphocyte infusion donor (not recorded which). It is not recorded whose cells these are; they may come from a transplant donor. Each CDR3 is given without its conserved first and last residue. The order of the fields is CDR3 protein, J gene, D gene, V gene. The D gene is left open where the match is weak.

CDR3aa: ASSWRESAGSEKLF
j_gene: TRBJ1-4
d_gene: .
v_gene: TRBV5-1

CDR3aa: ASSRTDWDVSEELF
j_gene: TRBJ2-2
d_gene: .
v_gene: TRBV7-6

CDR3aa: ASSPLQGDYGYT
j_gene: TRBJ1-2
d_gene: TRBD1
v_gene: TRBV18

CDR3aa: ASSAQGFIGSYEQY
j_gene: TRBJ2-7
d_gene: .
v_gene: TRBV5-1

CDR3aa: ASSTNRGSGNTIY
j_gene: TRBJ1-3
d_gene: TRBD1
v_gene: TRBV6-1

CDR3aa: ASSQESAGSNEQF
j_gene: TRBJ2-1
d_gene: .
v_gene: TRBV4-2

CDR3aa: ASSLTLGEQF
j_gene: TRBJ2-1
d_gene: .
v_gene: TRBV5-1

CDR3aa: ASSFGASGRAGNTQY
j_gene: TRBJ2-3
d_gene: TRBD2
v_gene: TRBV5-1

CDR3aa: SATGKRNQPQH
j_gene: TRBJ1-5
d_gene: .
v_gene: TRBV20-1

CDR3aa: ASSQGLASTYEQY
j_gene: TRBJ2-7
d_gene: .
v_gene: TRBV3-1

CDR3aa: ASSLDTGLYGYT
j_gene: TRBJ1-2
d_gene: .
v_gene: TRBV12-3/TRBV12-4

CDR3aa: ASSLVQGRYSNQPQH
j_gene: TRBJ1-5
d_gene: .
v_gene: TRBV12-3/TRBV12-4

CDR3aa: ASRSRDTGELF
j_gene: TRBJ2-2
d_gene: .
v_gene: TRBV6-1

CDR3aa: ASSVDPGSTDTQY
j_gene: TRBJ2-3
d_gene: .
v_gene: TRBV9

CDR3aa: ASSFMGLNYGYT
j_gene: TRBJ1-2
d_gene: .
v_gene: TRBV27

CDR3aa: ACPKANEQF
j_gene: TRBJ2-1
d_gene: .
v_gene: TRBV7-9

CDR3aa: AMTGESTDTQY
j_gene: TRBJ2-3
d_gene: TRBD1
v_gene: TRBV24-1

CDR3aa: ASSLDPGADYEQY
j_gene: TRBJ2-7
d_gene: .
v_gene: TRBV7-9

CDR3aa: SASPPQGATNEKLF
j_gene: TRBJ1-4
d_gene: TRBD1
v_gene: TRBV20-1

CDR3aa: ASSLRGTSRETQY
j_gene: TRBJ2-5
d_gene: TRBD2
v_gene: TRBV7-3

CDR3aa: ASSVRETTNEKLF
j_gene: TRBJ1-4
d_gene: .
v_gene: TRBV2

CDR3aa: SARVSPGLAITDTQY
j_gene: TRBJ2-3
d_gene: TRBD2
v_gene: TRBV20-1

CDR3aa: ASSLWSEADTQY
j_gene: TRBJ2-3
d_gene: .
v_gene: TRBV7-8

CDR3aa: SARDLEDSTYEQY
j_gene: TRBJ2-7
d_gene: .
v_gene: TRBV20-1

CDR3aa: ASTPRLRNQPQH
j_gene: TRBJ1-5
d_gene: .
v_gene: TRBV28

CDR3aa: ASRVQGATYNEQF
j_gene: TRBJ2-1
d_gene: TRBD1
v_gene: TRBV6-1

CDR3aa: ATSDPGRGFPGELF
j_gene: TRBJ2-2
d_gene: .
v_gene: TRBV24-1

CDR3aa: SARVASSNQPQH
j_gene: TRBJ1-5
d_gene: .
v_gene: TRBV20-1

CDR3aa: ASRPSGRAGDTGELF
j_gene: TRBJ2-2
d_gene: TRBD2
v_gene: TRBV6-1

CDR3aa: ASHSGNSYNEQF
j_gene: TRBJ2-1
d_gene: TRBD2
v_gene: TRBV7-2

CDR3aa: ASSALGTSSTDTQY
j_gene: TRBJ2-3
d_gene: .
v_gene: TRBV5-1

CDR3aa: ASSQVSRQLLGEQY
j_gene: TRBJ2-7
d_gene: .
v_gene: TRBV4-2

CDR3aa: ASLGGGITGELF
j_gene: TRBJ2-2
d_gene: TRBD2
v_gene: TRBV2

CDR3aa: GSSLRQGQITEAF
j_gene: TRBJ1-1
d_gene: TRBD1
v_gene: TRBV7-9

CDR3aa: SAQLAGWADTQY
j_gene: TRBJ2-3
d_gene: TRBD2
v_gene: TRBV20-1

CDR3aa: ASSLSGGFSYEQY
j_gene: TRBJ2-7
d_gene: .
v_gene: TRBV27

CDR3aa: ATSSDFRAASYNEQF
j_gene: TRBJ2-1
d_gene: .
v_gene: TRBV15

CDR3aa: ASSTPGQSYGYT
j_gene: TRBJ1-2
d_gene: TRBD1
v_gene: TRBV9

CDR3aa: ASSYRVLETQY
j_gene: TRBJ2-5
d_gene: .
v_gene: TRBV6-6

CDR3aa: ASSYSRDRTSPQY
j_gene: TRBJ2-5
d_gene: TRBD1
v_gene: TRBV6-2/TRBV6-3

CDR3aa: ASSSSGRLQY
j_gene: TRBJ2-4
d_gene: TRBD2
v_gene: TRBV7-9

CDR3aa: ATKDSYNEQF
j_gene: TRBJ2-1
d_gene: .
v_gene: TRBV2

CDR3aa: ASSYNKQLQETQY
j_gene: TRBJ2-5
d_gene: .
v_gene: TRBV6-5

CDR3aa: ASRLGRTGAEAF
j_gene: TRBJ1-1
d_gene: TRBD1
v_gene: TRBV13

CDR3aa: ASSTSGITDTQY
j_gene: TRBJ2-3
d_gene: TRBD2
v_gene: TRBV7-9

CDR3aa: ASSPFATANTGELF
j_gene: TRBJ2-2
d_gene: .
v_gene: TRBV18

CDR3aa: ASRRQAASGGLSSYEQY
j_gene: TRBJ2-7
d_gene: TRBD2
v_gene: TRBV27

CDR3aa: SAPDRLNTGELF
j_gene: TRBJ2-2
d_gene: .
v_gene: TRBV20-1

CDR3aa: ASSLHPGSGNEQF
j_gene: TRBJ2-1
d_gene: .
v_gene: TRBV4-1

CDR3aa: ASSLSPWGQVNTEAF
j_gene: TRBJ1-1
d_gene: TRBD1
v_gene: TRBV5-1

CDR3aa: ASRGLARGVEAF
j_gene: TRBJ1-1
d_gene: .
v_gene: TRBV2

CDR3aa: SASSQLQKNIQY
j_gene: TRBJ2-4
d_gene: .
v_gene: TRBV20-1

CDR3aa: ASSFVFNNEQF
j_gene: TRBJ2-1
d_gene: .
v_gene: TRBV5-5

CDR3aa: ASSLTGTRGNEQF
j_gene: TRBJ2-1
d_gene: .
v_gene: TRBV25-1

CDR3aa: ASSQVLQETQY
j_gene: TRBJ2-5
d_gene: .
v_gene: TRBV4-2

CDR3aa: ASSSEGEETQY
j_gene: TRBJ2-5
d_gene: .
v_gene: TRBV7-9

CDR3aa: ASRGQGYEQY
j_gene: TRBJ2-7
d_gene: .
v_gene: TRBV27

CDR3aa: SARGSRESEAF
j_gene: TRBJ1-1
d_gene: TRBD1
v_gene: TRBV20-1

CDR3aa: ASSQDLLRNQPQH
j_gene: TRBJ1-5
d_gene: .
v_gene: TRBV4-2